This T cell receptor (beta chain) was identified in a study of OX40 agonist ivuxolimab in advanced cancers. Study-level background: In this trial design, patients received ivuxolimab intravenously at 0.01 to 10 mg/kg every 2 weeks. Partial responses were seen in three patients, one with hepatocellular carcinoma and two with cutaneous melanoma. Study findings and constraints: Clonal expansion from baseline to week 6 occurred in both CD4+ and CD8+ T cells.

The ends were cut back, 0 bases at V and 11 bases at J, with 8 bases in the middle. The CDR3 loop spans 11 amino acids. The germline V gene has CDR1 SGHTS and CDR2 YDEGEE. Measured with immunoSEQ multiplex PCR; TCRdb has only the in-frame clones, and not every one. Of about 83,000 clones in the sample, 91% were seen once. This clone was counted once. Its target is not known. Sequenced material: CD4+ or CD8+ T cells sorted from blood, taken in a trial of the OX40 agonist ivuxolimab. The V gene is TRBV5-8, the J gene TRBJ1-1; no firm D call. The sequence was collected from an adult with an advanced solid tumor such as melanoma, head and neck, liver or kidney cancer. The chain's CDR3 is CASSLGRRAFF. The CDR3 nucleotides are TGTGCCAGCAGCTTGGGCAGGAGGGCTTTCTTT.